This T cell receptor (beta chain) was recorded in a study of blood T cell repertoires in COVID-19 (dated by TCRdb to 2020 to 2022). Context from the whole study: The collaborator samples originated in the United States, Italy and Spain and spanned the acute and convalescent phases of COVID-19. The repertoires were made available in a free public database intended to serve as a resource for research on the immune response to SARS-CoV-2. A de-identified subject ID, COVID-19 status, age in years and sex were almost always included in the sample metadata. Samples came from the ongoing ImmuneRACE study (first 160 participants) plus 1,254 subjects from 6 global collaborators. Where available, HLA class I and class II types were obtained from metadata supplied by the sample provider rather than from assay-based typing. Subjects who had been exposed to COVID-19, were actively infected with it, or had recovered from it provided the deeply sampled blood TCRbeta repertoires that made up the dataset. The material from the prospective study consisted of cDNA or gDNA derived from T cells, B-cell-depleted T cells, or PBMCs.

Sequences SGHTA (CDR1) and FQGTGA (CDR2) are obtained from the germline V gene. The CDR3 has 15 amino acids, counting the end cysteine and phenylalanine. Only the CDR3 portion is preserved as DNA: 45 bases, with reading frame beginning at the first base. Trimming accounts for 5 bases at V and 0 bases at J, while the number of junction bases matched to no gene is 4. TCRbeta CDR3 regions were amplified from genomic DNA by means of the immunoSEQ Assay, a bias-controlled multiplex PCR. The authors processed their data as follows. Nucleated cell counts per sample were estimated from amplification of reference gene primers within the assay. To quantify the absolute abundance of each unique TCRbeta CDR3 rearrangement, sequence reads were collapsed and filtered. For each sample, productive Simpson clonality was calculated as the square root of Simpson's diversity index across productive rearrangements. TCRdb holds this immuneACCESS table with in-frame rearrangements only. Some clones are missing; in checked studies, unresolved V genes explain under half, and the rest has no known cause. D and trimming were read from the DNA, whereas the V and J calls and clone size are those reported in that table. Within this sample are approximately 230,000 clones, with 65% to 80% of them counted one time only. The top ten clones comprise 4% of the sample.

Concerning this clone: Its antigen is not yet known. There are no base qualities to consult, and no much larger clone falls within one base.

Each collaborating institution followed its own protocols to collect whole blood in K2EDTA tubes. For TCRbeta analysis, collaborator samples were shipped as frozen whole blood, as isolated PBMCs, or as DNA extracted from either sample type. General conclusions and limits of the study: The quantity of clinical and demographic metadata differed by source and by participant and was supplied without curation.

The rearrangement combines TRBV7-3 with TRBJ1-2, with 9 bases matching TRBD1. Sequenced input: peripheral blood. The sequence was collected from a woman between 40 and 55 years old with active or convalescent COVID-19. For the CDR3, the sequence is CASSPGTGPNYGYTF. The DNA is as follows: TGTGCCAGCAGCCCAGGGACAGGGCCTAACTATGGCTACACCTTC.